A single sample gave rise to the 2 T cell receptor beta chains below, sequenced in a study of cytomegalovirus exposure and HLA in healthy donors (dated by TCRdb to 2016 to 2017). Library preparation employed the immunoSEQ multiplex PCR assay. A mixture of 60 forward primers for TCR Vbeta segments and 13 reverse primers for TCR Jbeta segments was used in the multiplex PCR. TCRdb stores this immuneACCESS table with in-frame sequences only. Part of the clones is absent; in the studies checked, under half of the shortfall reflects unresolved V genes, and no reason is known for the rest. The sample table on file contains about 210,000 clones. The leading ten clones occupy approximately 1% of the sample. The sequencing input was PBMCs. These receptors originate from a woman aged 30 to 39 in good health and CMV-seropositive.

This chain joins TRBV7-2 and TRBJ1-5; D is possibly TRBD1 (6 bases). This CDR3 contains 16 residues. Trimming removed 4 bases from V and 3 bases from J, with 16 bases in between. The germline CDR1 and CDR2 sequences are SGHTA and FQGNSA. CDR3 residues: CASSSIITGNNQPQHF. The DNA for the CDR3 is TGTGCCAGCAGCTCAATAATCACAGGGAACAATCAGCCCCAGCATTTT.

The chain employs TRBV19 and TRBJ1-5; D may be TRBD1 (6 bases). The CDR3 runs to 15 residues. CDR1 is LNHDA, CDR2 SQIVND, per germline (reference sequence). V dropped 7 bases and J dropped 7 bases, with 20 bases sitting between them. CDR3 region: CASTPWQGYGQPQHF. The CDR3 bases are TGTGCCAGTACCCCGTGGCAGGGGTATGGACAGCCCCAGCATTTT.